The clone carrying this T cell receptor (beta chain) has at least ten counts. MiXCR was run by TCRdb on the RT-PCR reads, yielding one entry per CDR3 protein. This table has around 570,000 distinct CDR3 sequences, around 11% appearing once. The sample originates from a study of response to subunit inactivated influenza vaccine. Another study also made use of these data, one on T cells expressing NK-cell markers. Per that paper: Production of TCR beta cDNA relied on 5'RACE template switching with UMIs. Cells sorted as CD3+CD56+NKG2C+, CD3+CD56+NKG2C- and CD3+CD56-NKG2C+ T cells supplied the TCR beta repertoires. The dominant NKG2C+ clonotypes represented about 1.0-7.5% of CD8+ T cells in six donors.

The receptor comes from a man aged 45-60 years who received an inactivated influenza vaccine. This specimen was PBMCs from blood, taken on the day of vaccination.

CDR3 loop: CASRGTSHEQFF. Here the CDR3 DNA reads TGTGCCAGCAGGGGGACTAGTCACGAGCAGTTCTTC. This chain links TRBV12-3 or TRBV12-4 with TRBJ2-1, with 8 bases that match TRBD2. The CDR3 sequence is 12 residues long. With 6 bases clipped from V and 10 bases from J, the junction kept 5 bases outside the gene matches.